These 13 T cell receptor beta chains were all obtained from the same sample, sequenced in a study of response to subunit inactivated influenza vaccine. TCRdb reprocessed the RT-PCR reads via MiXCR and lists one record per CDR3 protein. The sample comprises about 700,000 distinct CDR3 sequences, approximately 15% of which are singletons, and around 6.5% rests with the top ten. The sample in question was PBMCs from blood, obtained less than 15 days before vaccination. These receptors were obtained from a man aged 45-65 years who received an inactivated influenza vaccine.

V usage is TRBV6-5 and J usage is TRBJ1-3; TRBD1 is a possible D gene (6 bases). The V end was cut by 0 bases, the J end by 1 base, with 13 bases between. The CDR3 sequence is 17 residues long. The V gene's germline CDR1 is MNHEY and CDR2 SVGAGI. The CDR3 DNA sequence: TGTGCCAGCAGTTACTCGATCCTCAGGGGATCTGGAAACACCATATATTTT. It encodes CASSYSILRGSGNTIYF.

The rearrangement uses TRBV6-1 and TRBJ2-7, with TRBD2 identical over 7 bases. V gave up 11 bases and J gave up 0 bases; unmatched junction bases: 7. This CDR3 region has 13 residues. The germline V gene has CDR1 MNHNS and CDR2 SASEGT. This CDR3 is CAGRTRSSYEQYF. The DNA for the CDR3 is TGTGCCGGCCGGACTAGGAGCTCCTACGAGCAGTACTTC.

The V gene is TRBV25-1, the J gene TRBJ2-7; tentatively, D is TRBD2 (5 bases). Per germline, CDR1 MGHDK and CDR2 SYGVNS. This CDR3 has 12 residues. Trimming took off 4 bases at V and 6 bases at J, with 10 bases between the two ends. CDR3 sequence reads: CASSAEGLEQYF. The DNA of the CDR3 is TGTGCCAGCAGTGCCGAAGGACTCGAGCAGTACTTC.

With regard to this clonotype: This may be a read error: a much more frequent sequence differs by one nucleotide. The rearrangement uses TRBV27 and TRBJ2-3; D gene uncertain. Trimming shortened V by 5 bases and J by 7 bases, and 22 bases separated the two germline ends. This CDR3 spans 16 amino acids. Germline loops: CDR1 MNHEY, CDR2 SMNVEV (reference sequence). This chain's CDR3 is CASSLLAGRMTNTQYF. Written as DNA, the CDR3 is TGTGCCAGCAGTCTCCTGGCCGGGCGGATGACAAATACGCAGTATTTT.

The V and J genes are TRBV20-1 and TRBJ2-2; 7 nucleotides align to TRBD2. The CDR3 is 14 residues long. Losses at the gene ends were 6 bases for V and 8 bases for J; bases not matched to a gene: 12. Per germline, CDR1 DFQATT and CDR2 SNEGSKA (reference sequence). In DNA, the CDR3 is TGCAGTGCCAGTGATCGGGGGGATCCGGGGGAGCTGTTTTTT. Encoded protein: CSASDRGDPGELFF.

This clonotype was counted only a few times. The gene calls are TRBV20-1 and TRBJ2-5, with unresolved D. The V and J ends lost 6 bases and 5 bases respectively, with 16 bases between them. From germline, CDR1 is DFQATT and CDR2 SNEGSKA (reference sequence). The CDR3 runs 13 residues. CDR3 sequence reads: CSANIKPMETQYF. The CDR3 DNA follows: TGCAGTGCGAACATCAAGCCCATGGAGACCCAGTACTTC.

This clonotype has at least ten counts. V gene TRBV5-1 combines with J gene TRBJ2-5; a weak D match, TRBD2 (6 bases). Per the germline V gene, CDR1 is SGHRS and CDR2 is YFSETQ. This CDR3 has 13 amino acids. The V end lost 2 bases, the J end lost 5 bases, and 10 bases lay between the germline ends. In DNA form, the CDR3 reads TGCGCCAGCAGCTTTGGAGGGAGGGAGACCCAGTACTTC. Translated, it gives CASSFGGRETQYF.

CDR3 in DNA: TGTGCCAGCAGCGAAACAGGGTACGCGGATCAGCCCCAGCATTTT. It specifies CASSETGYADQPQHF. The genes are TRBV9 and TRBJ1-5; TRBD1 is a possible D gene (6 bases). CDR1 is SGDLS and CDR2 is YYNGEE in the germline V gene. V shed 3 bases and J shed 5 bases, with 15 bases lying between them. The CDR3 length is 15 residues.

There are a few counts of this clonotype. The rearrangement uses TRBV21-1 and TRBJ2-3; the D call of TRBD1 is as the table states it, not checked on the DNA. TRBV21-1 is recorded as a pseudogene. This CDR3 has 14 amino acids. Here the CDR3 DNA reads TGTGCCAGCCCCGGACAGGGGGCGGAAGATACGCAGTATTTT. This translates into CASPGQGAEDTQYF.

This clonotype was seen at least ten times. The V gene is TRBV5-1, the J gene TRBJ2-1; D is undetermined. In germline, CDR1 is SGHRS, CDR2 YFSETQ. V lost 2 bases and J 7 bases, leaving 13 bases between the germline ends. The CDR3 contains 14 residues. For the CDR3, the DNA is TGCGCCAGCAGCTTATCCACCCCGGCGAATGAGCAGTTCTTC. Translating gives CASSLSTPANEQFF.

This clonotype has at least ten counts. The chain combines TRBV7-2 with TRBJ2-4; the D is unclear. V lost 4 bases, J lost 7 bases, and 8 bases lay in between. The CDR3 is 12 amino acids. Germline V gene lookup returns CDR1 SGHTA and CDR2 FQGNSA. The CDR3 nucleotides read TGTGCCAGCAGCTCTGTATCGAACATTCAGTACTTC. Translating gives CASSSVSNIQYF.

This chain uses TRBV20-1 with TRBJ1-2; TRBD1 matches 7 bases. The CDR3 spans 15 residues. V shed 1 base and J 7 bases; nucleotides not matched to a gene: 12. Germline loops: CDR1 DFQATT, CDR2 SNEGSKA (reference sequence). CDR3 sequence reads: CSARAYARDSGGYTF. DNA for the CDR3: TGCAGTGCTAGAGCTTACGCAAGGGACAGCGGTGGCTACACCTTC.

The table lists this clonotype with many counts. The J gene is TRBJ1-2, the V gene TRBV27, with D maybe TRBD1 (5 bases). The CDR3 extends over 16 amino acids. The V and J ends lost 0 bases and 7 bases respectively, with 18 bases between them. Germline CDR1 reads MNHEY; CDR2 reads SMNVEV (reference sequence). CDR3 sequence: CASSLSFGSGESGYTF. The CDR3, as DNA: TGTGCCAGCAGTTTATCCTTCGGCTCGGGGGAAAGTGGCTACACCTTC.